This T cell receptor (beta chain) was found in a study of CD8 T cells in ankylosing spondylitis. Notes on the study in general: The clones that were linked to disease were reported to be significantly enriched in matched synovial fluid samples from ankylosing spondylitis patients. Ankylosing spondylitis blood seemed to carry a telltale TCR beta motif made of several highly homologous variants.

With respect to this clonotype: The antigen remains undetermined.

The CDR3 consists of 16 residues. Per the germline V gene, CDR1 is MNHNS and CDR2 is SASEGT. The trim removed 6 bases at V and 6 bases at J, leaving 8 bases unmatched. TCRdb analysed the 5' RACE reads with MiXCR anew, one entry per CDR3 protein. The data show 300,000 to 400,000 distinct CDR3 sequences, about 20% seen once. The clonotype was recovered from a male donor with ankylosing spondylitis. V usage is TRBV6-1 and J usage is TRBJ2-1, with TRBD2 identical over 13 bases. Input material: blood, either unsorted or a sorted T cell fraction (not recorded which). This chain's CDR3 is CASRVLGLAGFNEQFF. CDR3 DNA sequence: TGTGCCAGCAGAGTTTTGGGACTAGCGGGATTCAATGAGCAGTTCTTC.